Listed below are T cell receptor beta chains from one sample, sequenced in a study of blood T cell repertoires in COVID-19. Some clones are missing from TCRdb's copy, which holds only in-frame ones; the method was immunoSEQ multiplex PCR. The data hold roughly 280,000 clones, with roughly 90% observed a single time. Material for sequencing was peripheral blood. Receptor source: a man in his fifties with acute or convalescent COVID-19. Both conserved end residues are part of each CDR3. Fields, in order: D gene, J gene, V gene, clone size, CDR3 protein, CDR3 DNA. D genes are given only for firm matches. Clone size, where shown, is once, few, many, or a class for clones that have expanded.

d_gene: NA
j_gene: TRBJ1-1
v_gene: TRBV18
abundance: NA
CDR3aa: CASSTLQGNTEAFF
CDR3nt: TGTGCCAGCTCAACCCTACAGGGGAACACTGAAGCTTTCTTT

d_gene: TRBD1
j_gene: TRBJ1-4
v_gene: TRBV7-2
abundance: NA
CDR3aa: CASSLAWTGATNEKLFF
CDR3nt: TGTGCCAGCAGCTTAGCCTGGACAGGGGCAACTAATGAAAAACTGTTTTTT

d_gene: NA
j_gene: TRBJ2-5
v_gene: TRBV5-5
abundance: NA
CDR3aa: CASSLAGNQETQYF
CDR3nt: TGTGCCAGCAGCTTAGCAGGGAACCAAGAGACCCAGTACTTC

d_gene: NA
j_gene: TRBJ2-1
v_gene: TRBV7-6
abundance: NA
CDR3aa: CASSVVRNNEQFF
CDR3nt: TGTGCCAGCAGCGTAGTGAGGAACAATGAGCAGTTCTTC

d_gene: NA
j_gene: TRBJ1-1
v_gene: TRBV3-1/TRBV3-2
abundance: few
CDR3aa: CASSPPGGVAFF
CDR3nt: TGTGCCAGCAGCCCACCGGGGGGGGTAGCTTTCTTT

d_gene: NA
j_gene: TRBJ2-3
v_gene: TRBV10-1
abundance: once
CDR3aa: CASSPALAQADTQYF
CDR3nt: TGCGCCAGCAGCCCGGCCCTGGCTCAGGCAGATACGCAGTATTTT

d_gene: NA
j_gene: TRBJ2-7
v_gene: TRBV10-1
abundance: NA
CDR3aa: CASKWTVSYEQYF
CDR3nt: TGCGCCAGCAAATGGACAGTCTCCTACGAGCAGTACTTC

d_gene: NA
j_gene: TRBJ1-1
v_gene: TRBV10-3
abundance: NA
CDR3aa: CAIRGAGAVNTEAFF
CDR3nt: TGTGCCATCAGGGGTGCAGGGGCCGTGAACACTGAAGCTTTCTTT

d_gene: NA
j_gene: TRBJ1-1
v_gene: TRBV2
abundance: NA
CDR3aa: CASSPTGINTEAFF
CDR3nt: TGTGCCAGCAGTCCTACAGGGATAAACACTGAAGCTTTCTTT

d_gene: TRBD1
j_gene: TRBJ1-4
v_gene: TRBV5-1
abundance: NA
CDR3aa: CASRGTGGLSEKLFF
CDR3nt: TGCGCCAGCAGAGGAACAGGGGGCTTAAGTGAAAAACTGTTTTTT

d_gene: TRBD1
j_gene: TRBJ1-5
v_gene: TRBV29-1
abundance: NA
CDR3aa: CSVRTGNQPQHF
CDR3nt: TGCAGCGTAAGGACAGGGAATCAGCCCCAGCATTTT

d_gene: NA
j_gene: TRBJ1-2
v_gene: TRBV2
abundance: NA
CDR3aa: CASSEITNYGYTF
CDR3nt: TGTGCCAGCAGCGAGATAACTAACTATGGCTACACCTTC

d_gene: TRBD1
j_gene: TRBJ1-5
v_gene: TRBV6-6
abundance: NA
CDR3aa: CASNHDRGGSQPQHF
CDR3nt: TGTGCCAGCAACCACGACAGGGGGGGGAGTCAGCCCCAGCATTTT

d_gene: TRBD1
j_gene: TRBJ1-4
v_gene: TRBV5-1
abundance: NA
CDR3aa: CASSSDRQGAVVAGEKLFF
CDR3nt: TGCGCCAGCAGCTCCGATAGACAGGGGGCGGTGGTTGCAGGTGAAAAACTGTTTTTT

d_gene: TRBD1
j_gene: TRBJ2-1
v_gene: TRBV30
abundance: NA
CDR3aa: CACLRDRAFSEQFF
CDR3nt: TGTGCCTGCCTCCGGGACAGGGCGTTCAGTGAGCAGTTCTTC

d_gene: NA
j_gene: TRBJ1-1
v_gene: TRBV5-6
abundance: NA
CDR3aa: CASSGREGAFF
CDR3nt: TGTGCCAGCAGCGGCCGGGAGGGAGCTTTCTTT

d_gene: NA
j_gene: TRBJ2-7
v_gene: TRBV7-9
abundance: once
CDR3aa: CASGLLEAYEQYF
CDR3nt: TGTGCCAGCGGCCTCCTGGAGGCCTACGAGCAGTACTTC

d_gene: TRBD2
j_gene: TRBJ2-1
v_gene: TRBV5-1
abundance: NA
CDR3aa: CASSLATGGSSYNEQFF
CDR3nt: TGCGCCAGCAGCTTGGCCACGGGGGGGAGCTCCTACAATGAGCAGTTCTTC

d_gene: NA
j_gene: TRBJ2-7
v_gene: TRBV28
abundance: NA
CDR3aa: CASSLPRVPREQYF
CDR3nt: TGTGCCAGCAGTTTGCCCAGGGTCCCACGCGAGCAGTACTTC

d_gene: NA
j_gene: TRBJ2-5
v_gene: TRBV5-1
abundance: NA
CDR3aa: CASSLQGIQETQYF
CDR3nt: TGCGCCAGCAGCTTACAGGGTATCCAAGAGACCCAGTACTTC

d_gene: TRBD1
j_gene: TRBJ2-7
v_gene: TRBV7-8
abundance: NA
CDR3aa: CASSARDRVSYEQYF
CDR3nt: TGTGCCAGCAGCGCCCGGGACAGGGTGTCCTACGAGCAGTACTTC

d_gene: TRBD1
j_gene: TRBJ2-2
v_gene: TRBV9
abundance: NA
CDR3aa: CASSVGTGVHTGELFF
CDR3nt: TGTGCCAGCAGCGTAGGGACAGGGGTGCACACCGGGGAGCTGTTTTTT

d_gene: NA
j_gene: TRBJ2-2
v_gene: TRBV19
abundance: few
CDR3aa: CASSIGGLNTGELFF
CDR3nt: TGTGCCAGTAGTATAGGGGGACTTAACACCGGGGAGCTGTTTTTT

d_gene: NA
j_gene: TRBJ2-7
v_gene: TRBV7-3
abundance: NA
CDR3aa: CASSLIHGNEQYF
CDR3nt: TGTGCCAGCAGCTTAATCCACGGGAACGAGCAGTACTTC

d_gene: NA
j_gene: TRBJ1-6
v_gene: TRBV19
abundance: NA
CDR3aa: CASSSGGAYNSPLHF
CDR3nt: TGTGCCAGTAGTTCCGGAGGGGCCTATAATTCACCCCTCCACTTT

d_gene: TRBD1
j_gene: TRBJ1-2
v_gene: TRBV6-6
abundance: NA
CDR3aa: CASSYTGDYGYTF
CDR3nt: TGTGCCAGCAGTTATACAGGGGACTATGGCTACACCTTC

d_gene: TRBD1
j_gene: TRBJ1-1
v_gene: TRBV3-1/TRBV3-2
abundance: NA
CDR3aa: CASSRPGQGAGTEAFF
CDR3nt: TGTGCCAGCAGCCGGCCGGGACAGGGGGCGGGAACTGAAGCTTTCTTT

d_gene: TRBD1
j_gene: TRBJ1-5
v_gene: TRBV6-6
abundance: NA
CDR3aa: CASTGQGVGQPQHF
CDR3nt: TGTGCCAGCACGGGACAGGGGGTGGGACAGCCCCAGCATTTT

d_gene: TRBD1
j_gene: TRBJ1-6
v_gene: TRBV30
abundance: NA
CDR3aa: CAWRGQGDSPLHF
CDR3nt: TGTGCCTGGAGGGGTCAGGGGGATTCACCCCTCCACTTT

d_gene: NA
j_gene: TRBJ2-1
v_gene: TRBV6-5
abundance: few
CDR3aa: CASSYAGRVINEQFF
CDR3nt: TGTGCCAGCAGTTACGCGGGACGGGTAATCAATGAGCAGTTCTTC

d_gene: TRBD1
j_gene: TRBJ1-2
v_gene: TRBV19
abundance: NA
CDR3aa: CASSRQGYGYTF
CDR3nt: TGTGCCAGTAGTAGACAGGGCTATGGCTACACCTTC

d_gene: NA
j_gene: TRBJ2-1
v_gene: TRBV15
abundance: NA
CDR3aa: CATSRGQAYPYYNEQFF
CDR3nt: TGTGCCACCAGCAGAGGTCAGGCCTACCCGTACTACAATGAGCAGTTCTTC

d_gene: TRBD2
j_gene: TRBJ2-2
v_gene: TRBV4-1
abundance: NA
CDR3aa: CASSQPTSKAGELFF
CDR3nt: TGCGCCAGCAGCCAGCCGACTAGCAAGGCAGGGGAGCTGTTTTTT

d_gene: NA
j_gene: TRBJ1-2
v_gene: TRBV27
abundance: NA
CDR3aa: CASSGGGRAYGYTF
CDR3nt: TGTGCCAGCAGTGGGGGGGGCAGGGCCTATGGCTACACCTTC

d_gene: TRBD1
j_gene: TRBJ2-5
v_gene: TRBV5-1
abundance: NA
CDR3aa: CASSLQGASETQYF
CDR3nt: TGCGCCAGCAGCTTACAGGGGGCGAGTGAGACCCAGTACTTC

d_gene: TRBD2
j_gene: TRBJ2-1
v_gene: TRBV29-1
abundance: NA
CDR3aa: CSVADGLAVYNEQFF
CDR3nt: TGCAGCGTTGCCGACGGACTAGCGGTCTACAATGAGCAGTTCTTC

d_gene: TRBD1
j_gene: TRBJ1-5
v_gene: TRBV3-1/TRBV3-2
abundance: once
CDR3aa: CASSHQGGRGHQPQHF
CDR3nt: TGTGCCAGCAGCCACCAGGGGGGCAGGGGGCATCAGCCCCAGCATTTT

d_gene: NA
j_gene: TRBJ2-1
v_gene: TRBV18
abundance: few
CDR3aa: CATSVGGLDNEQFF
CDR3nt: TGTGCCACCTCCGTCGGGGGATTAGACAATGAGCAGTTCTTC

d_gene: TRBD1
j_gene: TRBJ2-2
v_gene: TRBV6-5
abundance: NA
CDR3aa: CASSYRRTGPGELFF
CDR3nt: TGTGCCAGCAGTTACAGGCGGACAGGGCCCGGGGAGCTGTTTTTT

d_gene: NA
j_gene: TRBJ2-7
v_gene: TRBV5-1
abundance: NA
CDR3aa: CASVGSSYEQYF
CDR3nt: TGCGCCAGCGTGGGGAGCTCCTACGAGCAGTACTTC

d_gene: TRBD2
j_gene: TRBJ2-3
v_gene: TRBV7-2
abundance: NA
CDR3aa: CASKEGLAGTREYF
CDR3nt: TGTGCCAGCAAAGAGGGGTTAGCGGGGACTCGAGAGTATTTT